The 31 T cell receptor beta chains given below trace back to one sample, sequenced in a study of PD-1 blockade in classical Hodgkin lymphoma. TCRdb keeps only in-frame clones here, not all; method: immunoSEQ multiplex PCR. Of 35,000 to 45,000 clones listed, around 90% are singletons. After autologous stem cell transplantation all patients relapsed, and prior brentuximab vedotin exposure differed between cohorts. The input for sequencing was peripheral blood mononuclear cells (PBMCs), taken before the second cycle of nivolumab. The source of these receptors is a human donor with classical Hodgkin lymphoma.

The chain employs TRBV7-2 and TRBJ2-7; possible D gene TRBD2, 6 bases. Germline V gives CDR1 SGHTA, CDR2 FQGNSA. With 5 bases removed from V and 0 bases from J, the gap between germline ends came to 11 bases. This CDR3 is 14 amino acids long. CDR3 residues: CASSKPTSSYEQYF. The CDR3 coding sequence is TGTGCCAGCAGCAAACCGACTAGCTCCTACGAGCAGTACTTC.

This clone was seen once. The rearrangement joins TRBV30 to TRBJ2-1; D might be TRBD2 (5 bases). The V end lost 1 base, the J end lost 10 bases, and 8 bases lay between the germline ends. The CDR3 runs 11 residues. CDR1 is GTSNPN and CDR2 is SVGIG in the germline V gene (reference sequence). The CDR3 spells CAWSGGAEQFF. The DNA for the CDR3 is TGTGCCTGGAGTGGGGGAGCGGAGCAGTTCTTC.

V and J are TRBV6-5 and TRBJ2-3; the D is unclear. Germline-derived CDR1 and CDR2 are MNHEY and SVGAGI. This CDR3 is built from 13 residues. Deletions cut 3 bases from V and 7 bases from J, with 11 bases between. The CDR3 loop reads CASSYLAQNTQYF. In nucleotides, the CDR3 is TGTGCCAGCAGTTATTTGGCCCAGAATACGCAGTATTTT.

This chain links TRBV5-8 with TRBJ2-5; D is possibly TRBD1 (6 bases). The ends were cut back, 7 bases at V and 3 bases at J, with 16 bases in the middle. The germline CDR1 and CDR2 sequences are SGHTS and YDEGEE. The CDR3 is 14 residues long. The CDR3: CASGLTGLEETQYF. Written as DNA, the CDR3 is TGTGCCAGCGGATTGACAGGCCTAGAAGAGACCCAGTACTTC.

This chain uses TRBV6-1 with TRBJ2-7; D tentatively fits TRBD1 or TRBD2 (5 bases each). Per germline, CDR1 MNHNS and CDR2 SASEGT. The ends were cut back, 4 bases at V and 1 base at J, with 11 bases in the middle. The CDR3 has 14 residues. CDR3 nucleotides: TGTGCCAGCAGTGTGTGGGACGGATCCTACGAGCAGTACTTC. Translation: CASSVWDGSYEQYF.

The V and J genes are TRBV10-2 and TRBJ2-7; a weak D match, TRBD1 (5 bases). The germline gives CDR1 WSHSY, CDR2 SAAADI. This CDR3 contains 14 residues. Deletions cut 7 bases from V and 3 bases from J, with 16 bases between. CDR3 in DNA: TGCGCCAGCATTACGGACAAAGCCGTCTACGAGCAGTACTTC. Its protein product is CASITDKAVYEQYF.

The V and J genes are TRBV7-8 and TRBJ2-7; D is ambiguous. V was clipped by 3 bases and J by 4 bases, with 7 bases between them. CDR3 size: 12 residues. Germline loops: CDR1 SGHVS, CDR2 FQNEAQ. The CDR3 spells CASSFLAYEQYF. CDR3 in DNA: TGTGCCAGCAGCTTCCTCGCGTACGAGCAGTACTTC.

This chain uses TRBV6-4 with TRBJ2-2, with TRBD1 as a possible D gene (6 bases). V lost 5 bases, J lost 6 bases, and 16 bases lay in between. CDR1 MRHNA and CDR2 SNTAGT come from the germline V gene. The CDR3 is 15 amino acids. In nucleotides, the CDR3 is TGTGCCAGCAGTCCGGGACAACGGGTTGCCGGGGAGCTGTTTTTT. Encoded protein: CASSPGQRVAGELFF.

The chain links TRBV7-8 to TRBJ1-5, with D perhaps matching TRBD1 (6 bases). V was cut by 7 bases and J by 7 bases, with 23 bases left in between. The CDR3 consists of 16 residues. Germline V CDR1 and CDR2: SGHVS, FQNEAQ. The CDR3 DNA reads as TGTGCCAGCACCTATGGGGGCGACAGACGTATGCAGCCCCAGCATTTT. Translating it yields CASTYGGDRRMQPQHF.

V usage is TRBV5-6 and J usage is TRBJ2-5; D gene uncertain. Germline V gene sequence: CDR1 SGHDT, CDR2 YYEEEE. This CDR3 has 11 residues. V gave up 4 bases and J gave up 5 bases, with 6 bases separating them. CDR3 sequence (DNA): TGTGCCAGCAGCCGCTCGGAGACCCAGTACTTC. Translated, it gives CASSRSETQYF.

This clone was detected a few times. The chain employs TRBV28 and TRBJ1-5; no reliable D call. V was cut by 3 bases and J by 9 bases, with 9 bases left in between. Germline V gene data show CDR1 as MDHEN and CDR2 as SYDVKM. The CDR3 totals 12 residues. CDR3 sequence reads: CASSFRSAPQHF. The CDR3 DNA sequence: TGTGCCAGCAGTTTTAGGTCGGCGCCCCAGCATTTT. The full variable domain, in which reference TRBV28 and TRBJ1-5 provide the parts outside the CDR3, is DVKVTQSSRYLVKRTGEKVFLECVQDMDHENMFWYRQDPGLGLRLIYFSYDVKMKEKGDIPEGYSVSREKKERFSLILESASTNQTSMYLCASSFRSAPQHFGDGTRLSIL.

This chain uses TRBV6-5 with TRBJ2-7, with D perhaps matching TRBD2 (5 bases). The CDR3 loop spans 14 amino acids. Trimming stripped 5 bases from V and 6 bases from J, with 17 bases between. Germline CDR1 reads MNHEY; CDR2 reads SVGAGI. CDR3 amino acids: CASSESRDFLEQYF. The CDR3 DNA reads TGTGCCAGCAGTGAATCCCGGGATTTCCTCGAGCAGTACTTC.

The DNA of the CDR3 is TGTGCCAGCATTAGACAGGGTGCGGAGACCCAGTACTTC. Translating it yields CASIRQGAETQYF. The genes are TRBV21-1 and TRBJ2-5; the table's D gene call, TRBD1, was not cross checked with the DNA. TRBV21-1 counts as a pseudogene. The CDR3 spans 13 residues.

The rearrangement uses TRBV7-9 and TRBJ2-1; no clear D gene. Trimming left V 4 bases short and J 0 bases short, with 16 bases between. Germline V gives CDR1 SEHNR, CDR2 FQNEAQ (reference sequence). The CDR3 runs 17 residues. CDR3 sequence reads: CASSSTSLASSYNEQFF. For the CDR3, the DNA is TGTGCCAGCAGCTCAACCTCTTTGGCTAGCTCCTACAATGAGCAGTTCTTC.

A few counts support this clone. V and J are TRBV5-1 and TRBJ2-2; TRBD2 matches 12 bases. V dropped 4 bases and J dropped 6; count of bases not matched to a gene: 16. Germline-derived CDR1 and CDR2 are SGHRS and YFSETQ. This CDR3 contains 19 residues. CDR3 in amino acids: CASSLQGLAGTGVAGELFF. The DNA for the CDR3 is TGCGCCAGCAGCCTACAAGGACTAGCGGGGACGGGGGTCGCCGGGGAGCTGTTTTTT.

This clone came up once. V usage is TRBV11-2 and J usage is TRBJ2-5, with 10 bases matching TRBD2. Trimming took 4 bases from V and 4 from J; bases not matched to a gene: 3. The germline V gene encodes CDR1 SGHAT and CDR2 FQNNGV. This CDR3 region has 14 residues. The CDR3 reads CASSYRLAGETQYF. Written as DNA, the CDR3 is TGTGCCAGCAGCTACCGACTAGCGGGAGAGACCCAGTACTTC.

CDR3 region: CASSYSSYNEQFF. CDR3 DNA: TGTGCCAGCAGCTACAGCTCCTACAATGAGCAGTTCTTC. The chain carries TRBV11-1 and TRBJ2-1; the D is unclear. V was clipped by 4 bases and J by 0 bases, with 4 bases between them. Germline V gene lookup returns CDR1 SGHAT and CDR2 FQDESV (reference sequence). This CDR3 has 13 residues.

The chain links TRBV18 to TRBJ2-3; no firm D call. The CDR3 length is 12 residues. The V end was cut by 10 bases, the J end by 0 bases, with 8 bases between. The germline V gene encodes CDR1 KGHSH and CDR2 LQKENI. The CDR3 reads CATDLSTDTQYF. For the CDR3, the DNA is TGTGCCACCGACCTTAGCACAGATACGCAGTATTTT.

This clone was recorded a few times. The chain links TRBV30 to TRBJ1-5; tentatively, D is TRBD1 (5 bases). Trimming left V 7 bases short and J 0 bases short, with 13 bases between. Germline-derived CDR1 and CDR2 are GTSNPN and SVGIG (reference sequence). CDR3 length: 14 residues. The CDR3 DNA sequence: TGTGCCTCCCAGGGTGTGAATAGCAATCAGCCCCAGCATTTT. It codes for CASQGVNSNQPQHF. The full variable domain, completed using reference TRBV30 and TRBJ1-5, is SQTIHQWPATLVQPVGSPLSLECTVEGTSNPNLYWYRQAAGRGLQLLFYSVGIGQISSEVPQNLSASRPQDRQFILSSKKLLLSDSGFYLCASQGVNSNQPQHFGDGTRLSIL.

This chain joins TRBV7-9 and TRBJ1-1, with D perhaps matching TRBD1 (5 bases). Germline V lookup: CDR1 SEHNR, CDR2 FQNEAQ (reference sequence). This CDR3 is built from 18 residues. With 1 base removed from V and 0 bases from J, the gap between germline ends came to 18 bases. The CDR3 bases are TGTGCCAGCAGCTTAGATACGGCAGGGCTGTCTCTGAACACTGAAGCTTTCTTT. Encoded protein: CASSLDTAGLSLNTEAFF.

The rearrangement uses TRBV10-1 and TRBJ2-2; D is unclear. The V end lost 3 bases, the J end lost 0 bases, and 5 bases lay between the germline ends. Germline assignment: CDR1 WNHNN and CDR2 SYGVQD (reference sequence). This CDR3 has 14 residues. The CDR3 nucleotides read TGCGCCAGCAGTGATATGGCGAACACCGGGGAGCTGTTTTTT. Its protein is CASSDMANTGELFF.

The chain joins TRBV6-6 to TRBJ1-2, with D hard to call. Germline assignment: CDR1 MNHNY and CDR2 SVGAGI (reference sequence). V dropped 5 bases and J dropped 3 bases, with 13 bases sitting between them. The CDR3 is 14 residues long. CDR3 nucleotides: TGTGCCAGCAGTCCCCAACAGATCTACTATGGCTACACCTTC. It yields the protein CASSPQQIYYGYTF.

The V gene is TRBV5-1, the J gene TRBJ2-5; D might be TRBD1 or TRBD2, each matching 5 bases. Per germline, CDR1 SGHRS and CDR2 YFSETQ. CDR3 length: 13 residues. V shed 3 bases and J shed 5 bases, with 11 bases lying between them. CDR3 coding DNA: TGCGCCAGCAGCTATGGGGGAAGGGAGACCCAGTACTTC. Its translation is CASSYGGRETQYF.

The V call is TRBV5-1, the J call TRBJ2-2, with TRBD1 identical over 8 bases. The V gene end was trimmed by 5 bases and the J gene end by 4 bases; junction bases not matched to a gene: 4. Germline V CDR1 and CDR2: SGHRS, YFSETQ. The CDR3 runs to 14 residues. CDR3 in amino acids: CASRGQGLTGELFF. The CDR3 bases are TGCGCCAGCAGAGGACAGGGCCTCACCGGGGAGCTGTTTTTT.

J is TRBJ1-2 and V is TRBV9; D perhaps matches TRBD1 (5 bases). V lost 0 bases, J lost 2 bases, and 5 bases lay in between. The CDR3 has 13 residues. From germline, CDR1 is SGDLS and CDR2 YYNGEE. The CDR3 DNA sequence: TGTGCCAGCAGCGTAGAGGGGAACTATGGCTACACCTTC. This translates into CASSVEGNYGYTF.

The rearrangement uses TRBV5-1 and TRBJ2-1, with 9 nucleotides matching TRBD1. Per the germline V gene, CDR1 is SGHRS and CDR2 is YFSETQ. V lost 7 bases and J lost 7; bases outside the gene matches: 15. This CDR3 spans 16 amino acids. DNA for the CDR3: TGCGCCAGCTTCCCACAACCCGGGACAGGGCGGAATGAGCAGTTCTTC. This gives the protein CASFPQPGTGRNEQFF.

This chain joins TRBV9 and TRBJ2-1; 15 bases are a match to TRBD2. This CDR3 is built from 15 residues. V gave up 4 bases and J gave up 9 bases; unmatched junction bases: 5. CDR1 and CDR2 from the germline V gene are SGDLS and YYNGEE. CDR3 DNA sequence: TGTGCCAGCAGCAAAGGACTAGCGGGAGGGTTTGAGCAGTTCTTC. Protein sequence: CASSKGLAGGFEQFF.

The rearrangement uses TRBV5-1 and TRBJ2-1, with 10 bases lining up with TRBD2. The CDR3 is made up of 15 amino acids. J gave up 8 bases and V 2 bases, and 7 bases lay outside the gene matches. Germline V gives CDR1 SGHRS, CDR2 YFSETQ. CDR3 residues: CASSFLAGEFDEQFF. The CDR3, as DNA: TGCGCCAGCAGCTTCCTAGCGGGAGAATTCGATGAGCAGTTCTTC.

J is TRBJ2-5 and V is TRBV18; perhaps D is TRBD1 or TRBD2 (6 bases each). V lost 3 bases to trimming and J lost 5 bases, with 25 bases between them. The CDR3 has 18 amino acids. Per the germline V gene, CDR1 is KGHSH and CDR2 is LQKENI. The DNA of the CDR3 is TGTGCCAGCTCACCGAACATCCTCCTTCAGGGGAGCGGGGAGACCCAGTACTTC. Amino acids: CASSPNILLQGSGETQYF.

The V call is TRBV6-5, the J call TRBJ2-7; D is unresolved. The germline gives CDR1 MNHEY, CDR2 SVGAGI. CDR3 length: 13 residues. Trimming took 6 bases from V and 2 from J, leaving 11 bases between them. The CDR3 spells CASRAQAPYEQYF. The CDR3 DNA reads as TGTGCCAGCAGGGCGCAGGCGCCCTACGAGCAGTACTTC.

The genes are TRBV4-1 and TRBJ2-2; 14 nucleotides line up with TRBD2. J lost 3 bases, V lost 4 bases, and 7 bases had no gene match. CDR1 is MGHRA and CDR2 is YSYEKL in the germline V gene. The CDR3 covers 18 residues. CDR3 region: CASSRRLAGGLDTGELFF. The CDR3 coding sequence is TGCGCCAGCAGCCGGCGACTAGCGGGAGGGCTCGACACCGGGGAGCTGTTTTTT.